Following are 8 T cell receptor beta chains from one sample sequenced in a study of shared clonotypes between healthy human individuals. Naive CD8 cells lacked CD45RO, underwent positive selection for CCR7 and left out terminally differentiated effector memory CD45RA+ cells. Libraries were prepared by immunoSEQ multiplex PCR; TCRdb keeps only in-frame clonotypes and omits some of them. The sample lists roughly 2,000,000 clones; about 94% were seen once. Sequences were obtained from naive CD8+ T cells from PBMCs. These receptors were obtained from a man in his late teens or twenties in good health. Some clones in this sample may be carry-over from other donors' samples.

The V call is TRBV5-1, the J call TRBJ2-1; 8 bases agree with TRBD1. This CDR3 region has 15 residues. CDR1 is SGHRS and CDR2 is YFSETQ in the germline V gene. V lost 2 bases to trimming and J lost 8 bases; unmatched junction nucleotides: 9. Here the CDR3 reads CASSFYGQGLDEQFF. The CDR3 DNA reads TGCGCCAGCAGCTTCTATGGACAGGGATTGGATGAGCAGTTCTTC.

CDR3 DNA sequence: TGTGCCAGCAGCCAAAACGACAGGGGCCCCCTAGATAACACCATATATTTT. It translates to CASSQNDRGPLDNTIYF. This chain connects TRBV7-9 to TRBJ1-3; 8 bases agree with TRBD1. Trimming took 5 bases from V and 7 from J; bases not matched to a gene: 16. CDR1 and CDR2 (germline): SEHNR, FQNEAQ (reference sequence). The CDR3 is 17 residues long.

The CDR3 loop reads CASSQDGQGAGELFF. The CDR3 DNA reads TGCGCCAGCAGCCAAGATGGGCAGGGCGCGGGGGAGCTGTTTTTT. The rearrangement links TRBV4-3 to TRBJ2-2, with D possibly matching TRBD1 (5 bases). Germline lookup yields CDR1 LGHNA and CDR2 YSLEER. This CDR3 has 15 amino acids. V was pared by 0 bases and J by 8 bases, with 13 bases between.

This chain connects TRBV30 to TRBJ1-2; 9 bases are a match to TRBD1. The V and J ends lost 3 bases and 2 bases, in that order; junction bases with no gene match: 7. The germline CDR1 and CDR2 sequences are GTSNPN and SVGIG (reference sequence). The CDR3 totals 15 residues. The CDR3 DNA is TGTGCCTGGAGGGGGGACAGGGCTTCGAACTATGGCTACACCTTC. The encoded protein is CAWRGDRASNYGYTF. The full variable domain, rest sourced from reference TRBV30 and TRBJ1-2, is SQTIHQWPATLVQPVGSPLSLECTVEGTSNPNLYWYRQAAGRGLQLLFYSVGIGQISSEVPQNLSASRPQDRQFILSSKKLLLSDSGFYLCAWRGDRASNYGYTFGSGTRLTVV.

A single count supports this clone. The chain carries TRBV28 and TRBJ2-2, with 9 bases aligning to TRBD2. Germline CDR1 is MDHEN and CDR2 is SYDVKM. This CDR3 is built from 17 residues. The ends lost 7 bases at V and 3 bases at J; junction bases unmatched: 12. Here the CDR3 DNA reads TGTGCCAGCATGTTTGCGGGAGGGCCGCGGGACACCGGGGAGCTGTTTTTT. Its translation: CASMFAGGPRDTGELFF.

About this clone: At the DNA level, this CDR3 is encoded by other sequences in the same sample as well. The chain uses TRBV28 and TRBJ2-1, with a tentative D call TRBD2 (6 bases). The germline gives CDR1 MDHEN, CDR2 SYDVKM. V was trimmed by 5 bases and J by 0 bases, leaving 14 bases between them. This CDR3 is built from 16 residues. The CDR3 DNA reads TGTGCCAGCAGTCCGTTAGCGGTGAGCTCCTACAATGAGCAGTTCTTC. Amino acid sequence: CASSPLAVSSYNEQFF.

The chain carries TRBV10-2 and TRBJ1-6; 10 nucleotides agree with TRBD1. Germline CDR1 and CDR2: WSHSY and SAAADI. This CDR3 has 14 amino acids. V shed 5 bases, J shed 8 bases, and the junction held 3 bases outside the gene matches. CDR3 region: CASSQGTGDSPLHF. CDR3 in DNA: TGCGCCAGCAGTCAGGGGACAGGGGATTCACCCCTCCACTTT.

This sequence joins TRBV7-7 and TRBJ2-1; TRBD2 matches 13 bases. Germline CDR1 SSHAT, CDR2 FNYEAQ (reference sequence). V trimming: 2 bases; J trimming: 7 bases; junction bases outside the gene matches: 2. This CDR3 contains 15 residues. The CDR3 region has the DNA TGTGCCAGCAGCTTAAGGACTAGCGGGAGTAATGAGCAGTTCTTC. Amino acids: CASSLRTSGSNEQFF.